These 6 T cell receptor beta chains originate from one sample sequenced in a study of Ad26.COV2.S vaccination and SARS-CoV-2 variants. The treatment is: about 20 received Ad26.COV2.S at low or high dose, single or two shots; several received placebo; per-sample allocation not given. Material that was analyzed had been drawn on day 63 after the first vaccine or placebo injection. The table came from immunoSEQ multiplex PCR; TCRdb's copy has only in-frame clones and leaves some out. The sample has about 480,000 clones; around 88% are singletons. The sequenced sample was peripheral blood, obtained in a trial of Ad26.COV2.S vaccine versus placebo. These receptors were taken from a person between 18 and 65 years old who received the Ad26.COV2.S COVID-19 vaccine or a placebo.

The chain joins TRBV29-1 to TRBJ2-3; 7 bases match TRBD2. The germline CDR1 and CDR2 sequences are SQVTM and ANQGSEA. V trimming: 6 bases; J trimming: 0 bases; junction bases outside the gene matches: 18. This CDR3 comprises 18 residues. The CDR3 region has the DNA TGCAGCGTCCTCCCAAGGCGGGAGAATACTTCTAGCACAGATACGCAGTATTTT. This sequence encodes CSVLPRRENTSSTDTQYF.

V is TRBV5-1 and J is TRBJ2-7; 12 nucleotides align to TRBD2. Germline CDR1 is SGHRS and CDR2 is YFSETQ. With V trimmed by 3 bases and J by 3 bases, 1 base remained unmatched. The CDR3 is 14 residues long. The CDR3 nucleotides read TGCGCCAGCAGCTCACTAGCGGGAGGCTACGAGCAGTACTTC. It yields the protein CASSSLAGGYEQYF. The full variable domain, with the rest looked up from reference TRBV5-1 and TRBJ2-7, is KAGVTQTPRYLIKTRGQQVTLSCSPISGHRSVSWYQQTPGQGLQFLFEYFSETQRNKGNFPGRFSGRQFSNSRSEMNVSTLELGDSALYLCASSSLAGGYEQYFGPGTRLTVT.

This chain joins TRBV6-2 or TRBV6-3 and TRBJ1-3, with D maybe TRBD1 (6 bases). CDR1 and CDR2 (germline): MNHEY, SVGEGT. The germline V and J ends were trimmed by 2 bases and 5 bases, with 22 bases remaining between them. CDR3 length: 18 residues. The CDR3 spells CASSYPPAAWGRRNTIYF. CDR3 sequence (DNA): TGTGCCAGCAGTTACCCCCCAGCAGCCTGGGGGCGACGAAACACCATATATTTT.

CDR3 loop: CASSGGTSGLFF. The CDR3 coding sequence is TGTGCCAGCAGTGGGGGGACGTCCGGACTGTTTTTT. The chain joins TRBV28 to TRBJ1-4; maybe TRBD1 (5 bases). Deletions cut 5 bases from V and 13 bases from J, with 14 bases between. CDR1 MDHEN and CDR2 SYDVKM come from the germline V gene. The CDR3 has 12 amino acids.

This clone was recorded only once. The rearrangement links TRBV7-9 to TRBJ2-7; weak D call: TRBD2 (6 bases). Between the trimmed V and J ends, which lost 0 bases and 0 bases, there was a span of 12 bases. CDR3 length: 16 amino acids. CDR1 and CDR2 (germline): SEHNR, FQNEAQ (reference sequence). The CDR3: CASSLAGGVSSYEQYF. DNA of the CDR3: TGTGCCAGCAGCTTAGCGGGCGGGGTAAGCTCCTACGAGCAGTACTTC.

Turning to this clone: Other DNA sequences from this sample encode an identical CDR3 as well. The V and J genes are TRBV18 and TRBJ2-2; D not certain. The V and J ends lost 3 bases and 1 base respectively, with 0 bases between them. In germline, CDR1 is KGHSH, CDR2 LQKENI. The CDR3 has 12 residues. In DNA, the CDR3 is TGTGCCAGCTCACCGAACACCGGGGAGCTGTTTTTT. Protein sequence: CASSPNTGELFF.